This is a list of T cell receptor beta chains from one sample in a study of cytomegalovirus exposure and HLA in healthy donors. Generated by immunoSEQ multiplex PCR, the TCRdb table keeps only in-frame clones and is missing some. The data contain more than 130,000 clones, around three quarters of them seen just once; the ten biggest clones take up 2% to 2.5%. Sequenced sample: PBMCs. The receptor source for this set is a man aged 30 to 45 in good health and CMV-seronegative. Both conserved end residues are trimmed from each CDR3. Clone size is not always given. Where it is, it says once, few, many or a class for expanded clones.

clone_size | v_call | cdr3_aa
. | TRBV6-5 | ASRPEGGNQPQH
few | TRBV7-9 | ASSLLIASGETQY
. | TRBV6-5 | ASRNPGQGFYEQY
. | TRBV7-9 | ASSLRGWFERNTEAF
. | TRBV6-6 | ASSYGTGNYGYT
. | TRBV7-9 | ASSPRETYEQY
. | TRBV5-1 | ASSSILRY
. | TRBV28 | ASRMGQANEKLF
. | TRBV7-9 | ASSLVAGVAF
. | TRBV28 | ASSSGQGAWETQY
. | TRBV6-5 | ASVTLTSGTYEQY
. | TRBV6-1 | ASSEIQGAGQPQH
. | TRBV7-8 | ASSLRTGGSGYP
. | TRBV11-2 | ASSSQGINYGYT
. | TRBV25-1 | ASSDSAGLETQY
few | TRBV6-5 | ASRDGTGVGQPQH
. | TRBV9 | ASSVAERYEQF
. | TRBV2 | ASILGAGDTQY
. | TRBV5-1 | ASSFGGVVTEYNEQF
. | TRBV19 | ASSLSPTGEQY
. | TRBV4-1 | ASSQDWASGRETYNEQF
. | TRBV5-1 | ASSSQVNTEAF
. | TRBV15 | ATSTLGQGAGEQY
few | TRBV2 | ASSEEQRGVRGETQY
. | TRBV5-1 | ASSLGGGRSNEQF
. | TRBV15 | ATSHKHKTGQSYEQY
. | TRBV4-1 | ASSQGAEQY
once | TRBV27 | ASSLSGGHGYT
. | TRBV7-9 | ASSLAGQASSYNSPLH
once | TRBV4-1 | ASSQEEGGGMAQH
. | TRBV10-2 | ASSELVETGAGQPQH
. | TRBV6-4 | ASSDSGLAVHEQF
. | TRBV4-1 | ASSQETGSSKTQY
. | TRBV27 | ASSFFSNQPQH
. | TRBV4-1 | ASSQASLAGGTDTQY
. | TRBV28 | ASTTTTGQPARAQY
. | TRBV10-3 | AISGLAGEHEQF
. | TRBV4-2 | ASSQDGLAGANEQF
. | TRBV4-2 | ASSQDSQGVGNEQF
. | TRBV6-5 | ASRRSMINEKLF
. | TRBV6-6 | ASSYEYPEAF
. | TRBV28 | ASVQGFGKTQY
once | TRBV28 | ASTLTTRVAYEQY
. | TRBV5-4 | ASSLRDRSNGYP
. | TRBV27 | ASSLTGHTDTQY
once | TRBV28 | ASKTRGPDTQY